In this sample, the clone carrying this TCR beta chain turned up once. These data are taken from a study of blood T cell repertoires in COVID-19. Study-level information: COVID-19 samples from acute and convalescent phases originated in the United States, Italy and Spain. Sample material is recorded as cDNA or gDNA derived from T cells, B-cell-depleted T cells, or PBMCs.

With V trimmed by 4 bases and J by 2 bases, 6 bases remained unmatched. Germline V gene data show CDR1 as SGDLS and CDR2 as YYNGEE. The CDR3 runs to 15 residues. Authors' analysis steps: By means of reference gene primer amplification, nucleated cell counts were estimated. Measured with immunoSEQ multiplex PCR; TCRdb has only the in-frame clones, and not every one. V, J and clone size were drawn from that table, and D and trimming were deduced from the DNA. This sample carries 98,000 or so clones, around 84% of them seen once, and the ten largest clones take over 10%. This TCR derives from a woman aged 60-70 years in a cohort sampled during active or convalescent COVID-19. The rearrangement uses TRBV9 and TRBJ2-3, with 8 bases lining up with TRBD2. Material for sequencing was peripheral blood. CDR3 sequence: CASSYSGNPTDTQYF. As DNA, the CDR3 is TGTGCCAGCAGCTATAGCGGGAACCCCACAGATACGCAGTATTTT.